This T cell receptor beta chain was captured by sequencing in a study of blood T cells in healthy people across ages. Study summary: Template switching picked up about one barcoded beta molecule for each two T cells.

A remark on this clonotype: An end of the junction differs from the germline gene, which may be a read error.

Together with a sample-barcoded 5' primer, a J-beta primer mix was included in a second PCR lasting roughly 6 to 12 cycles. TCRdb recomputed calls from the 5' RACE reads with MiXCR, one row per CDR3 protein. The sample shows hundreds of thousands of distinct CDR3 sequences, under 45% of them seen only once. In germline, CDR1 is MNHEY, CDR2 SMNVEV (reference sequence). The CDR3 length is 15 residues. Sequencing was done on a sample of blood. J is TRBJ2-1 and V is TRBV27; D possibly corresponds to TRBD2 (6 bases). The receptor's source is a man in his fifties or sixties in good health. This CDR3 is CAGSPWRGVYNEQFF. The CDR3 DNA is TGTGCCGGCAGCCCTTGGCGGGGAGTTTACAATGAGCAGTTCTTC.